Below, 29 T cell receptor beta chains from the same sample are listed, as sequenced in a study of somatic mutations in cytotoxic T cells in rheumatoid arthritis. The protocol was immunoSEQ multiplex PCR, while the TCRdb copy is restricted to in-frame clones and leaves out a portion. Of a few thousand clones listed, about 94% are singletons. Sequenced input: CD8+ T cells sorted from blood. The receptors were gathered from a woman aged 18-35 years with rheumatoid arthritis.

This clone was seen once. The chain joins TRBV14 to TRBJ2-3, with D possibly being TRBD1 (5 bases). Germline lookup yields CDR1 SGHDN and CDR2 FVKESK. The CDR3 extends over 15 amino acids. V lost 1 base to trimming and J lost 4 bases, with 12 bases between them. CDR3 nucleotide sequence: TGTGCCAGCAGCCAAGGGGTCAGGGTAGCAGATACGCAGTATTTT. Its protein product is CASSQGVRVADTQYF.

This clone was recorded once. The junction departs from germline at one end; a sequencing error may be responsible. The chain has TRBV28 and TRBJ2-5, with a weak D call TRBD1 (6 bases). CDR3 length: 14 residues. CDR1 is MDHEN and CDR2 is SYDVKM in the germline V gene. CDR3 loop: CASSLLGAQEIQYF. CDR3 nucleotide sequence: TGTGCCAGCAGTTTACTGGGGGCGCAAGAGATCCAGTACTTC.

V usage is TRBV5-4 and J usage is TRBJ2-7; D might be TRBD2 (6 bases). Germline assignment: CDR1 SGHNT and CDR2 YYREEE (reference sequence). The CDR3 consists of 14 residues. The V end lost 4 bases, the J end lost 2 bases, and 13 bases lay between the germline ends. The CDR3 protein is CASSRDSYPYEQYF. CDR3 nucleotides: TGTGCCAGCAGCCGGGACTCATATCCCTACGAGCAGTACTTC.

The chain is built from TRBV7-9 and TRBJ1-2; D might be TRBD1 (6 bases). V lost 1 base and J 4 bases, leaving 7 bases between the germline ends. CDR3 size: 13 residues. The germline V gene encodes CDR1 SEHNR and CDR2 FQNEAQ (reference sequence). In DNA, the CDR3 is TGTGCCAGCAGCTTAGGGGACATCTATGGCTACACCTTC. Amino acids: CASSLGDIYGYTF.

V usage is TRBV13 and J usage is TRBJ2-7; 9 bases match TRBD1. From germline, CDR1 is PRHDT and CDR2 FYEKMQ (reference sequence). This CDR3 region has 15 residues. The V gene end was trimmed by 3 bases and the J gene end by 3 bases; junction bases not matched to a gene: 6. CDR3 sequence reads: CASSLGQGASYEQYF. CDR3 nucleotides: TGTGCCAGCAGCTTGGGACAGGGAGCGAGCTACGAGCAGTACTTC.

The chain uses TRBV10-3 and TRBJ2-1, with a weak D call TRBD2 (5 bases). The V end was cut by 10 bases, the J end by 6 bases, with 16 bases between. CDR1 and CDR2 from the germline V gene are ENHRY and SYGVKD. The CDR3 loop spans 13 amino acids. Here the CDR3 reads CATSWTPANEQFF. The CDR3 DNA reads TGTGCCACCAGCTGGACTCCGGCCAATGAGCAGTTCTTC.

The rearrangement links TRBV7-8 to TRBJ1-1, with D possibly matching TRBD1 (5 bases). The germline V gene has CDR1 SGHVS and CDR2 FQNEAQ. The CDR3 has 12 residues. V shed 3 bases and J shed 7 bases, with 9 bases lying between them. The chain's CDR3 is CASSFWGSEAFF. The CDR3 DNA reads as TGTGCCAGCAGCTTCTGGGGCAGTGAAGCTTTCTTT.

V is TRBV28 and J is TRBJ1-4; 9 bases fit TRBD1. The CDR3 runs to 16 residues. Germline loops: CDR1 MDHEN, CDR2 SYDVKM. V lost 2 bases and J lost 5; bases outside the gene matches: 6. The CDR3 spells CASSLAGQGTNEKLFF. The CDR3 DNA reads TGTGCCAGCAGTTTAGCGGGACAGGGAACGAATGAAAAACTGTTTTTT.

J is TRBJ2-3 and V is TRBV30; D is unclear. The CDR3 runs to 13 residues. V dropped 3 bases and J dropped 4 bases, with 11 bases sitting between them. Germline values: CDR1 GTSNPN, CDR2 SVGIG (reference sequence). CDR3 in amino acids: CAWRPDLSDTQYF. In nucleotides, the CDR3 is TGTGCCTGGAGGCCTGACTTATCAGATACGCAGTATTTT.

The J gene is TRBJ2-3, the V gene TRBV19; tentative D call: TRBD2 (5 bases). The CDR3 is 15 amino acids. Trimming pared 5 bases from V and 0 bases from J, leaving 12 bases between. Looked up from germline, CDR1 is LNHDA and CDR2 is SQIVND (reference sequence). The CDR3 is CASSPGYSSTDTQYF. Written as DNA, the CDR3 is TGTGCCAGTAGTCCGGGGTATTCTAGCACAGATACGCAGTATTTT.

In its sample, this clone was seen once. The gene calls are TRBV4-3 and TRBJ2-1; a weak D match, TRBD2 (5 bases). Germline CDR1 is LGHNA and CDR2 is YSLEER. The V end lost 3 bases, the J end lost 1 base, and 7 bases lay between the germline ends. The CDR3 contains 14 residues. CDR3 nucleotide sequence: TGCGCCAGCAGCCAGGGAGTATCCTACAATGAGCAGTTCTTC. This sequence encodes CASSQGVSYNEQFF.

The DNA of the CDR3 is TGTGCCAGCAGCTTTGGAGGGGACCGCTACACCTTC. It translates to CASSFGGDRYTF. The chain is built from TRBV5-6 and TRBJ1-2; the D gene is possibly TRBD1 (5 bases). V lost 2 bases to trimming and J lost 9 bases, with 11 bases between them. CDR3 size: 12 residues. Per germline, CDR1 SGHDT and CDR2 YYEEEE.

The chain combines TRBV28 with TRBJ2-2, with 8 bases fitting TRBD1. With V trimmed by 3 bases and J by 7 bases, 7 bases remained unmatched. The CDR3 is 15 amino acids. Germline CDR1 MDHEN, CDR2 SYDVKM. The CDR3 spells CASSFDRGVVGELFF. The CDR3 bases are TGTGCCAGCAGTTTCGACAGGGGAGTAGTCGGGGAGCTGTTTTTT. Variable domain in full (rest from reference TRBV28 and TRBJ2-2): DVKVTQSSRYLVKRTGEKVFLECVQDMDHENMFWYRQDPGLGLRLIYFSYDVKMKEKGDIPEGYSVSREKKERFSLILESASTNQTSMYLCASSFDRGVVGELFFGEGSRLTVL.

The chain joins TRBV9 to TRBJ1-1; a weak D match, TRBD1 (6 bases). CDR1 and CDR2 from the germline V gene are SGDLS and YYNGEE. This CDR3 comprises 15 residues. V was cut by 2 bases and J by 10 bases, with 21 bases left in between. The CDR3 DNA reads as TGTGCCAGCAGCGTTCATGGGCAGGGGCGTGAGGGAGCTTTCTTT. Amino acid sequence: CASSVHGQGREGAFF.

This rearrangement joins TRBV19 to TRBJ2-2; D is possibly TRBD1 (6 bases). The length of the CDR3 is 18 residues. Germline V gives CDR1 LNHDA, CDR2 SQIVND (reference sequence). The V and J ends lost 8 bases and 0 bases respectively, with 22 bases between them. CDR3 sequence reads: CASYDRQVGLANTGELFF. The CDR3 DNA reads TGTGCCAGTTATGACCGACAGGTGGGGCTCGCGAACACCGGGGAGCTGTTTTTT.

DNA for the CDR3: TGCGCCAGCAGCCAAGTACTGCATTACGAGCAGTACTTC. It translates to CASSQVLHYEQYF. This chain joins TRBV4-1 and TRBJ2-7, with D unclear. V lost 1 base, J lost 4 bases, and 8 bases lay in between. CDR3 length: 13 amino acids. Germline lookup yields CDR1 MGHRA and CDR2 YSYEKL.

The rearrangement links TRBV29-1 to TRBJ2-3; the D is unclear. This CDR3 is built from 12 residues. V was shortened by 8 bases and J by 2 bases, with 11 bases between the two germline ends. CDR1 is SQVTM, CDR2 ANQGSEA, per germline. Here the CDR3 DNA reads TGCAGCATAGACATCCACACAGATACGCAGTATTTT. Translated: CSIDIHTDTQYF.

V and J are TRBV19 and TRBJ2-7; 7 nucleotides agree with TRBD2. The CDR3 is 18 residues long. J gave up 0 bases and V 3 bases, and 14 bases lay outside the gene matches. The germline V gene encodes CDR1 LNHDA and CDR2 SQIVND (reference sequence). CDR3 in amino acids: CASSIDANSGFSSYEQYF. The CDR3, as DNA: TGTGCCAGTAGTATTGACGCCAATAGCGGGTTTAGCTCCTACGAGCAGTACTTC. The variable domain in full, completed from reference TRBV19 and TRBJ2-7, reads DGGITQSPKYLFRKEGQNVTLSCEQNLNHDAMYWYRQDPGQGLRLIYYSQIVNDFQKGDIAEGYSVSREKKESFPLTVTSAQKNPTAFYLCASSIDANSGFSSYEQYFGPGTRLTVT.

This chain uses TRBV4-3 with TRBJ2-7; D may be TRBD1 (6 bases). This CDR3 spans 15 amino acids. From germline, CDR1 is LGHNA and CDR2 YSLEER. Trimming pared 0 bases from V and 2 bases from J, leaving 11 bases between. The CDR3 reads CASSQDLQGTYEQYF. CDR3 nucleotides: TGCGCCAGCAGCCAAGATCTCCAGGGGACCTACGAGCAGTACTTC.

V is TRBV9 and J is TRBJ2-3; D not certain. The V end lost 3 bases, the J end lost 4 bases, and 6 bases lay between the germline ends. Per the germline V gene, CDR1 is SGDLS and CDR2 is YYNGEE. CDR3 length: 12 residues. CDR3 sequence reads: CASSDLSDTQYF. The CDR3 region has the DNA TGTGCCAGCAGCGATCTGTCAGATACGCAGTATTTT.

The chain combines TRBV15 with TRBJ1-5, with D maybe TRBD1 (6 bases). Trimming took off 4 bases at V and 6 bases at J, with 13 bases between the two ends. The CDR3 covers 14 residues. Germline V lookup: CDR1 LNHNV, CDR2 YYDKDF (reference sequence). CDR3 DNA sequence: TGTGCCACCAGCATACAGGGAGAGGGTCAGCCCCAGCATTTT. This gives the protein CATSIQGEGQPQHF.

This clone came up once. The chain is built from TRBV4-3 and TRBJ1-1, with D hard to call. Germline V gene sequence: CDR1 LGHNA, CDR2 YSLEER. V lost 1 base to trimming and J lost 0 bases, with 6 bases between them. The CDR3 is 14 amino acids. Written as DNA, the CDR3 is TGCGCCAGCAGCCAAGCCGAGGTGAACACTGAAGCTTTCTTT. Translated, it gives CASSQAEVNTEAFF.

The rearrangement links TRBV27 to TRBJ2-7; no clear D gene. Germline V gene sequence: CDR1 MNHEY, CDR2 SMNVEV (reference sequence). CDR3 length: 14 amino acids. V was cut by 5 bases and J by 4 bases, with 15 bases left in between. The CDR3 sequence is CASSPRPGGYEQYF. CDR3 nucleotide sequence: TGTGCCAGCAGTCCCCGTCCGGGTGGGTACGAGCAGTACTTC.

The chain uses TRBV7-8 and TRBJ2-7; TRBD1 is a possible D gene (9 bases). This CDR3 has 16 amino acids. CDR1 and CDR2 (germline): SGHVS, FQNEAQ. V was clipped by 4 bases and J by 6 bases, with 22 bases between them. The CDR3: CASSYPQRGTGLEQYF. CDR3 DNA sequence: TGTGCCAGCAGCTACCCGCAGCGGGGGACAGGGCTCGAGCAGTACTTC.

V and J are TRBV15 and TRBJ2-7, with no clear D. Trimming pared 0 bases from V and 1 base from J, leaving 7 bases between. Germline assignment: CDR1 LNHNV and CDR2 YYDKDF (reference sequence). The CDR3 has 14 amino acids. The CDR3 reads CATSRDGGSYEQYF. CDR3 nucleotide sequence: TGTGCCACCAGCAGAGACGGCGGATCCTACGAGCAGTACTTC.

The chain recombines TRBV9 with TRBJ2-5, with 7 bases lining up with TRBD1. This CDR3 is built from 13 residues. The ends lost 3 bases at V and 3 bases at J; junction bases unmatched: 2. CDR1 is SGDLS, CDR2 YYNGEE, per germline. The CDR3 DNA sequence: TGTGCCAGCAGCGGACAGGGCAAAGAGACCCAGTACTTC. Residues: CASSGQGKETQYF.

In its sample, this clone was seen once. V and J are TRBV10-2 and TRBJ2-7, with 7 bases aligning to TRBD2. Germline-derived CDR1 and CDR2 are WSHSY and SAAADI. The CDR3 is 15 amino acids. The V segment lost 2 bases and the J segment 5 bases; nucleotides outside the gene matches: 9. This CDR3 reads CASSEVVGGIHEQYF. CDR3 nucleotides: TGCGCCAGCAGTGAGGTCGTGGGAGGGATCCACGAGCAGTACTTC.

V and J are TRBV4-3 and TRBJ1-4; D unclear. CDR3 length: 17 amino acids. The V gene's germline CDR1 is LGHNA and CDR2 YSLEER. V was shortened by 0 bases and J by 5 bases, with 16 bases between the two germline ends. The chain's CDR3 is CASSQEAGSGENEKLFF. The CDR3 DNA reads as TGCGCCAGCAGCCAAGAGGCGGGGTCCGGGGAGAATGAAAAACTGTTTTTT.

V usage is TRBV4-1 and J usage is TRBJ2-3; TRBD2 aligns across 9 bases. Germline values: CDR1 MGHRA, CDR2 YSYEKL. The ends lost 5 bases at V and 2 bases at J; junction bases unmatched: 5. The CDR3 has 15 residues. CDR3 amino acids: CASSNSGGSTDTQYF. The CDR3 DNA reads as TGCGCCAGCAGCAATAGCGGGGGATCCACAGATACGCAGTATTTT.